A selection of T cell receptor beta chains follows, all from one sample in a study of T cell responses to AZD1222 COVID-19 vaccine. Produced via immunoSEQ multiplex PCR; TCRdb's table is partial and in-frame only. The table has 170,000 or so clones, 87% seen once; the top ten hold around 2.6%. Sequences were derived from peripheral blood, sampled on day 0 of AZD1222 vaccination. These receptors were collected from an adult in good health. Each CDR3 is given with its conserved first and last residue. The order of the fields is J gene, D gene, clone size, V gene, CDR3 protein, CDR3 DNA. D genes are given only for firm matches. A row's size may be missing; if present it is once, few, many or a size class.

j_gene: TRBJ2-7
d_gene: .
abundance: .
v_gene: TRBV28
CDR3aa: CASRSAGTDSYEQYF
CDR3nt: TGTGCCAGCAGATCGGCCGGGACTGACTCCTACGAGCAGTACTTC

j_gene: TRBJ1-2
d_gene: .
abundance: .
v_gene: TRBV20-1
CDR3aa: CSASGGWQGKGYTF
CDR3nt: TGCAGTGCTAGTGGGGGATGGCAGGGGAAAGGCTACACCTTC

j_gene: TRBJ2-7
d_gene: .
abundance: .
v_gene: TRBV7-2
CDR3aa: CASRSTAKRYEQYF
CDR3nt: TGTGCCAGCAGATCCACCGCTAAGCGGTACGAGCAGTACTTC

j_gene: TRBJ2-5
d_gene: TRBD1
abundance: .
v_gene: TRBV11-3
CDR3aa: CASSTTGGAETQYF
CDR3nt: TGTGCCAGCAGCACAACAGGGGGCGCAGAGACCCAGTACTTC

j_gene: TRBJ1-6
d_gene: .
abundance: .
v_gene: TRBV2
CDR3aa: CASKVEGRNSPLHF
CDR3nt: TGTGCCAGCAAAGTAGAGGGACGTAATTCACCCCTCCACTTT

j_gene: TRBJ2-7
d_gene: TRBD2
abundance: .
v_gene: TRBV28
CDR3aa: CASSSGTSGTWSSYEQYF
CDR3nt: TGTGCCAGCAGTTCAGGGACTAGCGGGACCTGGAGCTCCTACGAGCAGTACTTC

j_gene: TRBJ2-1
d_gene: TRBD2
abundance: .
v_gene: TRBV5-1
CDR3aa: CASSSKVTSGRTYNEQFF
CDR3nt: TGCGCCAGCAGCTCAAAAGTGACTAGCGGGAGAACTTACAATGAGCAGTTCTTC

j_gene: TRBJ1-5
d_gene: .
abundance: .
v_gene: TRBV19
CDR3aa: CASSIRQSNSNQPQHF
CDR3nt: TGTGCCAGTAGTATTCGACAGTCAAATAGCAATCAGCCCCAGCATTTT

j_gene: TRBJ2-7
d_gene: .
abundance: .
v_gene: TRBV5-1
CDR3aa: CASSSGGGSYEQYF
CDR3nt: TGCGCCAGCAGTTCTGGGGGCGGTTCCTACGAGCAGTACTTC

j_gene: TRBJ2-7
d_gene: .
abundance: .
v_gene: TRBV9
CDR3aa: CASSVGAGTYEQYF
CDR3nt: TGTGCCAGCAGCGTAGGGGCGGGAACCTACGAGCAGTACTTC

j_gene: TRBJ2-3
d_gene: TRBD1
abundance: few
v_gene: TRBV5-3
CDR3aa: CARSDARGSADTQYF
CDR3nt: TGTGCCAGAAGCGACGCCAGGGGGTCGGCAGATACGCAGTATTTT

j_gene: TRBJ1-6
d_gene: TRBD1
abundance: .
v_gene: TRBV6-5
CDR3aa: CASLLQTGNSPLHF
CDR3nt: TGTGCCAGCCTGCTACAGACAGGGAATTCACCCCTCCACTTT

j_gene: TRBJ1-4
d_gene: .
abundance: .
v_gene: TRBV7-9
CDR3aa: CASSRDRQNEKLFF
CDR3nt: TGTGCCAGCAGCCGAGACAGGCAAAATGAAAAACTGTTTTTT

j_gene: TRBJ2-2
d_gene: .
abundance: .
v_gene: TRBV11-2
CDR3aa: CASTMPGGANTGELFF
CDR3nt: TGTGCCAGCACCATGCCGGGCGGGGCGAACACCGGGGAGCTGTTTTTT

j_gene: TRBJ1-2
d_gene: .
abundance: .
v_gene: TRBV3-1/TRBV3-2
CDR3aa: CASSPVANYGYTF
CDR3nt: TGTGCCAGCAGCCCTGTGGCTAACTATGGCTACACCTTC

j_gene: TRBJ1-1
d_gene: .
abundance: .
v_gene: TRBV5-4
CDR3aa: CASRLGGGGTEAFF
CDR3nt: TGTGCCAGCCGCCTTGGGGGTGGAGGAACTGAAGCTTTCTTT

j_gene: TRBJ1-4
d_gene: .
abundance: many
v_gene: TRBV6-5
CDR3aa: CASSYSNRGNEKLFF
CDR3nt: TGTGCCAGCAGTTACTCGAATAGGGGGAATGAAAAACTGTTTTTT

j_gene: TRBJ2-1
d_gene: .
abundance: .
v_gene: TRBV5-1
CDR3aa: CASSSPLGEPLYNEQFF
CDR3nt: TGCGCCAGCAGCTCACCCCTGGGGGAACCCCTTTACAATGAGCAGTTCTTC

j_gene: TRBJ1-1
d_gene: .
abundance: .
v_gene: TRBV28
CDR3aa: CASRLAVGSNTEAFF
CDR3nt: TGTGCCAGCAGGCTGGCAGTAGGGTCTAACACTGAAGCTTTCTTT

j_gene: TRBJ2-5
d_gene: .
abundance: once
v_gene: TRBV30
CDR3aa: CAWSQETQYF
CDR3nt: TGTGCCTGGAGTCAAGAGACCCAGTACTTC

j_gene: TRBJ1-1
d_gene: TRBD1
abundance: .
v_gene: TRBV7-8
CDR3aa: CASSTRTGGVGGDTEAFF
CDR3nt: TGTGCCAGCAGCACCCGGACAGGGGGCGTAGGAGGAGATACTGAAGCTTTCTTT

j_gene: TRBJ1-2
d_gene: .
abundance: .
v_gene: TRBV5-1
CDR3aa: CASSDVNFNYGYTF
CDR3nt: TGCGCCAGCAGCGACGTTAATTTTAACTATGGCTACACCTTC

j_gene: TRBJ1-4
d_gene: .
abundance: once
v_gene: TRBV30
CDR3aa: CAGRPGPATNEKLFF
CDR3nt: TGTGCCGGACGACCAGGCCCAGCAACTAATGAAAAACTGTTTTTT

j_gene: TRBJ2-1
d_gene: TRBD2
abundance: .
v_gene: TRBV4-2
CDR3aa: CASSQEWPSGRVRVDEQFF
CDR3nt: TGTGCCAGCAGCCAAGAGTGGCCTAGCGGGAGGGTCCGGGTGGATGAGCAGTTCTTC

j_gene: TRBJ2-7
d_gene: .
abundance: .
v_gene: TRBV30
CDR3aa: CAWGSGHEQYF
CDR3nt: TGTGCCTGGGGTTCTGGGCACGAGCAGTACTTC

j_gene: TRBJ2-1
d_gene: TRBD2
abundance: .
v_gene: TRBV3-1/TRBV3-2
CDR3aa: CASSQDTGGGAYNEQFF
CDR3nt: TGTGCCAGCAGCCAAGATACCGGCGGGGGAGCCTACAATGAGCAGTTCTTC

j_gene: TRBJ2-7
d_gene: .
abundance: .
v_gene: TRBV3-1/TRBV3-2
CDR3aa: CASSQGDSPSHEQYF
CDR3nt: TGTGCCAGCAGCCAAGGGGATTCTCCCTCTCACGAGCAGTACTTC

j_gene: TRBJ1-1
d_gene: TRBD1
abundance: .
v_gene: TRBV6-5
CDR3aa: CASSFTGGRWNTEAFF
CDR3nt: TGTGCCAGCAGTTTTACAGGGGGGCGGTGGAACACTGAAGCTTTCTTT

j_gene: TRBJ2-3
d_gene: .
abundance: .
v_gene: TRBV6-5
CDR3aa: CASIRGGTDTQYF
CDR3nt: TGTGCCAGCATTCGGGGCGGCACAGATACGCAGTATTTT

j_gene: TRBJ2-2
d_gene: .
abundance: .
v_gene: TRBV27
CDR3aa: CASSFTGELFF
CDR3nt: TGTGCCAGCAGTTTTACCGGGGAGCTGTTTTTT

j_gene: TRBJ1-2
d_gene: TRBD1
abundance: .
v_gene: TRBV6-5
CDR3aa: CAAGGADRGYGYTF
CDR3nt: TGTGCTGCCGGCGGGGCCGACAGGGGATATGGCTACACCTTC

j_gene: TRBJ1-6
d_gene: .
abundance: .
v_gene: TRBV7-8
CDR3aa: CASSLVGFGNSPLHF
CDR3nt: TGTGCCAGCAGCTTAGTGGGGTTCGGGAATTCACCCCTCCACTTT

j_gene: TRBJ1-1
d_gene: .
abundance: .
v_gene: TRBV29-1
CDR3aa: CSVEERREAFF
CDR3nt: TGCAGCGTTGAAGAGCGAAGGGAGGCTTTCTTT

j_gene: TRBJ1-1
d_gene: TRBD1
abundance: .
v_gene: TRBV5-1
CDR3aa: CASSLQGAGTEAFF
CDR3nt: TGCGCCAGCAGCTTGCAGGGGGCCGGCACTGAAGCTTTCTTT

j_gene: TRBJ1-1
d_gene: .
abundance: few
v_gene: TRBV6-5
CDR3aa: CASSYQAGVNTEAFF
CDR3nt: TGTGCCAGCAGTTACCAGGCGGGGGTGAACACTGAAGCTTTCTTT

j_gene: TRBJ2-1
d_gene: TRBD2
abundance: .
v_gene: TRBV24-1
CDR3aa: CATSDRGLAGQFF
CDR3nt: TGTGCCACCAGTGACCGGGGACTAGCAGGCCAGTTCTTC

j_gene: TRBJ1-6
d_gene: .
abundance: .
v_gene: TRBV7-2
CDR3aa: CASSSRTLENSPLHF
CDR3nt: TGTGCCAGCAGCTCCCGGACACTCGAGAATTCACCCCTCCACTTT

j_gene: TRBJ1-2
d_gene: .
abundance: .
v_gene: TRBV3-1/TRBV3-2
CDR3aa: CASSQVFSGKDGYTF
CDR3nt: TGTGCCAGCAGCCAAGTATTTTCAGGGAAGGATGGCTACACCTTC

j_gene: TRBJ1-4
d_gene: .
abundance: .
v_gene: TRBV3-1/TRBV3-2
CDR3aa: CASSQPHRAHHEKLFF
CDR3nt: TGTGCCAGCAGCCAGCCCCACAGGGCCCATCATGAAAAACTGTTTTTT

j_gene: TRBJ1-2
d_gene: .
abundance: .
v_gene: TRBV19
CDR3aa: CASRGIDTYGYTF
CDR3nt: TGTGCCAGTAGAGGAATCGACACATATGGCTACACCTTC

j_gene: TRBJ2-6
d_gene: .
abundance: .
v_gene: TRBV6-4
CDR3aa: CASSETDVPGANVLTF
CDR3nt: TGTGCCAGCAGTGAGACAGACGTCCCTGGGGCCAACGTCCTGACTTTC

j_gene: TRBJ1-2
d_gene: .
abundance: .
v_gene: TRBV5-1
CDR3aa: CASRGEILYLNYGYTF
CDR3nt: TGCGCCAGCAGAGGAGAGATTCTCTACCTGAACTATGGCTACACCTTC

j_gene: TRBJ1-2
d_gene: TRBD1
abundance: .
v_gene: TRBV2
CDR3aa: CASSPDRGHDGYTF
CDR3nt: TGTGCCAGCAGCCCGGACAGGGGGCACGATGGCTACACCTTC

j_gene: TRBJ2-7
d_gene: TRBD2
abundance: .
v_gene: TRBV2
CDR3aa: CASSAGLAATHEQYF
CDR3nt: TGTGCCAGCAGTGCAGGACTAGCGGCTACCCACGAGCAGTACTTC

j_gene: TRBJ1-5
d_gene: .
abundance: .
v_gene: TRBV6-6
CDR3aa: CASSYAGSNQPQHF
CDR3nt: TGTGCCAGCAGTTACGCGGGTAGCAATCAGCCCCAGCATTTT

j_gene: TRBJ1-1
d_gene: .
abundance: few
v_gene: TRBV30
CDR3aa: CAWSVGHLNTEAFF
CDR3nt: TGTGCCTGGAGTGTAGGCCACTTGAACACTGAAGCTTTCTTT

j_gene: TRBJ2-1
d_gene: .
abundance: .
v_gene: TRBV30
CDR3aa: CAWSVAPDDYNEQFF
CDR3nt: TGTGCCTGGAGTGTAGCACCGGACGATTACAATGAGCAGTTCTTC

j_gene: TRBJ2-1
d_gene: TRBD2
abundance: once
v_gene: TRBV9
CDR3aa: CASSRRGLAGDEQFF
CDR3nt: TGTGCCAGCAGCCGGAGGGGACTAGCGGGAGATGAGCAGTTCTTC

j_gene: TRBJ2-3
d_gene: .
abundance: .
v_gene: TRBV2
CDR3aa: CASSAQRGTDTQYF
CDR3nt: TGTGCCAGCAGTGCCCAGCGGGGCACAGATACGCAGTATTTT

j_gene: TRBJ2-7
d_gene: .
abundance: .
v_gene: TRBV20-1
CDR3aa: CSASGAGTAVEQYF
CDR3nt: TGCAGTGCTAGTGGGGCAGGGACCGCAGTGGAGCAGTACTTC

j_gene: TRBJ1-4
d_gene: .
abundance: .
v_gene: TRBV28
CDR3aa: CASSLNGEKLFF
CDR3nt: TGTGCCAGCAGTTTAAATGGTGAAAAACTGTTTTTT

j_gene: TRBJ1-1
d_gene: .
abundance: few
v_gene: TRBV2
CDR3aa: CASSGGTLGRSNTEAFF
CDR3nt: TGTGCCAGCAGTGGGGGGACATTGGGGAGGTCGAACACTGAAGCTTTCTTT

j_gene: TRBJ2-7
d_gene: TRBD1
abundance: .
v_gene: TRBV5-1
CDR3aa: CASSLQGAHDGYEQYF
CDR3nt: TGCGCCAGCAGCTTGCAGGGGGCTCACGACGGATACGAGCAGTACTTC

j_gene: TRBJ2-1
d_gene: TRBD1
abundance: .
v_gene: TRBV3-1/TRBV3-2
CDR3aa: CASSYQGASYNEQFF
CDR3nt: TGTGCCAGCAGTTATCAGGGGGCGTCCTACAATGAGCAGTTCTTC

j_gene: TRBJ2-7
d_gene: .
abundance: .
v_gene: TRBV5-6
CDR3aa: CASSLQQGAYEQYF
CDR3nt: TGTGCCAGCAGCTTGCAACAGGGAGCCTACGAGCAGTACTTC

j_gene: TRBJ1-6
d_gene: TRBD1
abundance: .
v_gene: TRBV6-5
CDR3aa: CASSYSWTGGNSPLHF
CDR3nt: TGTGCCAGCAGTTACTCGTGGACAGGGGGGAATTCACCCCTCCACTTT

j_gene: TRBJ2-6
d_gene: .
abundance: .
v_gene: TRBV27
CDR3aa: CASSRPGVTGANVLTF
CDR3nt: TGTGCCAGCAGTCGGCCTGGGGTTACGGGGGCCAACGTCCTGACTTTC

j_gene: TRBJ2-3
d_gene: .
abundance: .
v_gene: TRBV27
CDR3aa: CASRSHNTDTQYF
CDR3nt: TGTGCCAGCCGGTCCCACAACACAGATACGCAGTATTTT

j_gene: TRBJ2-3
d_gene: .
abundance: .
v_gene: TRBV7-8
CDR3aa: CASSLGGGKDTQYF
CDR3nt: TGTGCCAGCAGCTTAGGAGGCGGGAAAGATACGCAGTATTTT

j_gene: TRBJ1-1
d_gene: TRBD1
abundance: few
v_gene: TRBV5-1
CDR3aa: CASSERTGKNTEAFF
CDR3nt: TGCGCCAGCAGCGAGAGGACAGGGAAGAACACTGAAGCTTTCTTT